This TCR beta chain was obtained from a study of blood T cell repertoires in COVID-19. Study at large: Donors in the United States, Italy and Spain gave samples during acute or convalescent COVID-19. The analysed material was cDNA or gDNA that came from T cells, B-cell-depleted T cells, or PBMCs.

The authors' processing: Reference gene primers were amplified, and this amplification served to estimate nucleated cell counts. Libraries were prepared by immunoSEQ multiplex PCR; TCRdb keeps only in-frame clonotypes and omits some of them. D and trimming were read from the DNA, whereas the V and J calls and clone size are those reported in that table. The data show about 72,000 clones, 85% to 90% seen once. CDR1 LNHDA and CDR2 SQIVND come from the germline V gene (reference sequence). V dropped 4 bases and J dropped 6; count of bases not matched to a gene: 7. CDR3 length: 14 residues. This chain links TRBV19 with TRBJ2-7; TRBD1 aligns across 9 bases. The sequence derives from a man between 65 and 85 years old with active or convalescent COVID-19. The sequencing sample was made of peripheral blood. The CDR3 sequence: CASSTRTGASEQYF. CDR3 coding DNA: TGTGCCAGTAGTACTCGGACAGGGGCTTCCGAGCAGTACTTC.